Sequencing of this TCR beta chain was carried out in a study of spatial heterogeneity in lung cancer. On the study more broadly: Patients with untreated early-stage non-small cell lung cancer, numbering some 72, were the donors. More beta-chain than alpha-chain sequences were consistently detected.

This clonotype has a count of ten or more. At one boundary the junction diverges from the germline segment, which might be a read error. TCRdb processed the 5' RACE reads anew with MiXCR; each CDR3 protein has one entry. Seen here are roughly 45,000 distinct CDR3 sequences, 22% observed once, and the top ten hold approximately 7.2%. Per the germline V gene, CDR1 is MNHEY and CDR2 is SVGAGI. The CDR3 totals 15 residues. Regarding time point: blood at routine non-recurrence follow-up after resection. This sequence joins TRBV6-5 and TRBJ2-7; 13 positions match TRBD2. The clonotype was recovered from a female donor with early-stage non-small cell lung cancer. The sample was PBMCs, taken at follow-up. CDR3 DNA sequence: TGTGCCAGCAGTAAACCGGGACTAGCGGGACACGAGCGGTACTTC. This translates into CASSKPGLAGHERYF.